Below, one T cell receptor (beta chain) is given with its context. This clone's antigen is unknown. No much larger clone exists at a distance of one base, and base qualities are not known. The treatment or condition label here, explained by the study, means: over 15 received Ad26.COV2.S at low or high dose, single or two shots; 5 received placebo; per-sample allocation not given. For vaccine and placebo recipients, the sequenced repertoires came from samples collected on day 63 after the first injection. Cohort 1b enrolled some 25 adults aged 18-55 years at a single site in Boston, USA, between 29 July and 7 August 2020. Ad26.COV2.S consisted of a replication-incompetent adenovirus type 26 vector by which a prefusion-stabilized SARS-CoV-2 spike protein from the original Wuhan strain was expressed. The sample belongs to a study of Ad26.COV2.S vaccination and SARS-CoV-2 variants (dated by TCRdb to the early 2020s). At the level of the whole study: Vaccine-arm donors were drawn from COV1001, a multicentre, randomized, double-blind, placebo-controlled phase I-IIa trial of Ad26.COV2.S in healthy adults. TCRbeta repertoire sequencing served as the tool for gauging how specific and how broad the SARS-CoV-2-reactive T cell receptors were following Ad26.COV2.S vaccination. A total of approximately 30 samples were included in the TCR-sequenced set, comprising about 20 Ad26.COV2.S vaccine recipients, 5 placebo recipients and 8 SARS-CoV-2 convalescent individuals. Ad26.COV2.S was administered intramuscularly at 5 x 10^10 or 1 x 10^11 viral particles, either as a single shot or as two shots given 56 days apart. Trial participants were randomized into five groups of five: low-dose or high-dose Ad26.COV2.S given once or twice, or placebo on both occasions. Throughout the experiments and outcome assessment, investigators stayed blinded to trial group allocation.

CDR3 length: 14 amino acids, cysteine to phenylalanine. The DNA shown is the 42-base CDR3, in frame from base 1. Via the germline V gene, CDR1 is SNHLY and CDR2 FYNNEI. The V and J ends are trimmed by 4 bases and 6 bases, leaving 10 bases between them. Here is what the overall study found, with its caveats: The study was not powered for comparison of responses between vaccine doses or regimens. Compared with placebo recipients, Ad26.COV2.S recipients showed higher spike-specific TCR breadth (P = 0.0014). The authors noted that the TCR breadth and depth analyses may have underestimated total T cell responses. After vaccination, spike-specific CD8+ and CD4+ T cell responses were reported to show substantial breadth. Comparable non-spike TCR breadth was observed between vaccine and placebo recipients, consistent with only spike being contained in the vaccine.

TCRbeta CDR3 regions were sequenced with the immunoSEQ Assay. After extraction, genomic DNA underwent amplification by bias-controlled multiplex PCR, followed by high-throughput sequencing. The original pipeline was this. To quantify the absolute abundance of every unique TCRbeta CDR3 region, sequences were collapsed and filtered. T cell fraction was estimated by normalizing TCRbeta template counts to usable DNA, which was measured by amplifying reference genes present in all nucleated cells. Repertoire TCRs were annotated as SARS-CoV-2-specific when V gene, CDR3 amino acid sequence and J gene were exactly matched to a known reactive TCR set. The reference SARS-CoV-2 TCR set came from MIRA and was filtered for enrichment in COVID-19-positive ImmuneCODE repertoires, removing public or cross-reactive TCRs. Using the MIRA antigens, annotated TCRs were further analysed by specific ORF or by position within an ORF. Breadth was defined as annotated unique rearrangements over total unique productive rearrangements; depth was the summed frequency of those rearrangements. Two-sided Wilcoxon rank-sum tests were applied when comparing TCR breadth between groups. TCRdb mirrors the immuneACCESS table, restricted to in-frame sequences. Some clones are absent from its copies; in checked studies, under half trace to an unresolved V gene, and the reason for the others is unknown. That table furnishes V, J and clone size, whereas the DNA furnished D and trimming. The sample has 400,000 to 450,000 clones on record, less than 95% of them singletons. About 4.5% of the sample belongs to the ten largest clones.

This material consisted of peripheral blood, taken in a trial of Ad26.COV2.S vaccine versus placebo. The sequence came from a person between 18 and 65 years old who received the Ad26.COV2.S COVID-19 vaccine or a placebo. Recombination joined TRBV2 with TRBJ1-6; the D gene identity is not certain. Here the CDR3 is given as CASSAPLGNSPLHF. The DNA reads as follows: TGTGCCAGCAGTGCGCCCCTCGGTAATTCACCCCTCCACTTT.